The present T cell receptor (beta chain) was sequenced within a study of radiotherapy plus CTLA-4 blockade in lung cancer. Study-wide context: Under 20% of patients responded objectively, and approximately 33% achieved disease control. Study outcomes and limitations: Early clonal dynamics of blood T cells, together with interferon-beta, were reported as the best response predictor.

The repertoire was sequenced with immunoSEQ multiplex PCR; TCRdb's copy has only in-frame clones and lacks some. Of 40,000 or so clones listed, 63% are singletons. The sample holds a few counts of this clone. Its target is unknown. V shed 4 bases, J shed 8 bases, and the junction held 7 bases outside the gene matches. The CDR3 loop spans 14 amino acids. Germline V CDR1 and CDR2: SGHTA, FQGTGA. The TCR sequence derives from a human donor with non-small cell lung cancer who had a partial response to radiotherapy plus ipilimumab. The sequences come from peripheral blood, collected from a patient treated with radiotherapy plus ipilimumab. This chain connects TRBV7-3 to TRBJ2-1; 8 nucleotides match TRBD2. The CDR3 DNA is TGTGCCAGCAGCTCCTCGGGAGGGCCGTATGAGCAGTTCTTC. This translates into CASSSSGGPYEQFF.